This T cell receptor beta chain was found in a study of identifying expanded T cells in peripheral blood. General observations from the study: Two-week clone count variance significantly increased as total template count grew.

Measured with immunoSEQ multiplex PCR; TCRdb has only the in-frame clones, and not every one. The sample shows tens of thousands of clones, approximately 89% of them seen only once. The CDR3 contains 13 residues. CDR1 and CDR2 (germline): WNHNN, SYGVQD (reference sequence). V was pared by 5 bases and J by 9 bases, with 7 bases of the junction left unmatched. During the collection period, no donor immune events like infections were recorded. The sample holds a few counts of this clone. What it binds is not known. The chain couples TRBV10-1 to TRBJ2-1; 7 nucleotides line up with TRBD2. The origin of this receptor is a person aged 18 to 75 in good health. The sequencing input was blood. Here the CDR3 reads CASSLTSSREQFF. The CDR3 DNA reads as TGCGCCAGCAGTTTGACTAGCAGCCGTGAGCAGTTCTTC.